The following is a TCR beta chain sequence with its context. The V segment lost 7 bases and the J segment 0 bases; nucleotides outside the gene matches: 12. This CDR3 comprises 16 residues. Germline-derived CDR1 and CDR2 are MNHEY and SMNVEV (reference sequence). Source study methods: Nucleated cell number was recorded as an estimate derived from reference gene primer amplification. The method was immunoSEQ multiplex PCR; TCRdb's version includes in-frame clones alone and lacks a portion of them. Clone size and the V and J calls come from that table; the DNA yielded D and trimming. The data hold roughly 260,000 clones, with around nine tenths observed a single time. This sample was taken from a study of blood T cell repertoires in COVID-19. Overall study: Spain, Italy and the United States supplied samples that represented acute and convalescent COVID-19. From T cells, B-cell-depleted T cells, or PBMCs came the material, which was cDNA or gDNA.

V and J are TRBV27 and TRBJ2-7; 7 bases agree with TRBD1. What was sequenced was peripheral blood. The TCR comes from a woman in her thirties or forties who had recovered from COVID-19. CDR3 residues: CASKRVATGYSYEQYF. The CDR3 DNA reads TGTGCCAGCAAAAGAGTCGCGACAGGGTACTCCTACGAGCAGTACTTC.